The clone carrying this T cell receptor (beta chain) showed up many times. This specimen belongs to a study of spatial heterogeneity in lung cancer. TCRdb passed the 5' RACE reads through MiXCR, listing each CDR3 protein once. The top ten hold 52% of the sample, which has some 11,000 distinct CDR3 sequences, 3.7% seen once. Germline values: CDR1 WSHSY, CDR2 SAAADI. CDR3 length equals 12 residues. Trimming removed 3 bases from V and 5 bases from J, with 7 bases in between. Time point defined: sample taken at primary tumor resection. The TCR comes from a female donor with early-stage non-small cell lung cancer. The specimen comprised PBMCs, sampled at surgery. This chain links TRBV10-2 with TRBJ2-5, with D possibly matching TRBD2 (5 bases). As DNA, the CDR3 is TGCGCCAGCAGTGAAAGAGGGGAGACCCAGTACTTC. Translation gives CASSERGETQYF.